One and the same sample provided the 32 T cell receptor beta chains below, sequenced in a study of CD8+CD57+ T cells in acquired aplastic anemia. Profiling of TCR beta VDJ combinations and CDR3 sequences used genomic DNA as template. TCRdb re-called the reads with MiXCR, one entry per CDR3 protein. The table shows about 81,000 distinct CDR3 sequences, with about half occurring only once. Input material: sorted CD4+, CD8+, or CD8+CD57+ T cells (not recorded which) from PBMCs. The receptor source for this set is a human donor in good health, serving as a control.

At least ten counts were recorded for this clonotype. A read error is possible here, since a much larger clone lies one base away. Given the absence of the conserved phenylalanine or tryptophan at the CDR3 end, a read error is likely. The chain is built from TRBV15 and TRBJ1-6; TRBD1 aligns across 7 bases. The CDR3 sequence is 14 residues long. In germline, CDR1 is LNHNV, CDR2 YYDKDF (reference sequence). V gave up 5 bases and J gave up 13 bases; unmatched junction bases: 11. The CDR3 bases are TGTGCCACCAGCCTGGAAGGGGGCGTACGGCCCCTCCACCTT. It encodes CATSLEGGVRPLHL.

The sample holds a few counts of this clonotype. The J gene is TRBJ2-7, the V gene TRBV29-1; D remains ambiguous. This CDR3 has 13 amino acids. The ends were cut back, 0 bases at V and 5 bases at J, with 11 bases in the middle. Germline values: CDR1 SQVTM, CDR2 ANQGSEA. The CDR3 spells CSVEDQGIHEQYF. The DNA for the CDR3 is TGCAGCGTTGAAGATCAAGGGATCCACGAGCAGTACTTC.

The genes are TRBV25-1 and TRBJ2-3; D gene uncertain. Trimming shortened V by 6 bases and J by 2 bases, and 12 bases separated the two germline ends. CDR3 length: 14 residues. Germline V gives CDR1 MGHDK, CDR2 SYGVNS. The DNA for the CDR3 is TGTGCCAGCAGCCAAGAGTCCTCCACAGATACGCAGTATTTT. This codes for CASSQESSTDTQYF.

V gene TRBV7-2 combines with J gene TRBJ1-4, with D possibly TRBD1 on 6 matching bases. This CDR3 is built from 14 residues. The germline V gene encodes CDR1 SGHTA and CDR2 FQGNSA. V gave up 5 bases and J gave up 8 bases, with 15 bases separating them. Here the CDR3 DNA reads TGTGCCAGCAGCGCTCAAACAGGGCGCGAAAAACTGTTTTTT. It is translated as CASSAQTGREKLFF.

On this clonotype: A much larger clone differs by one base, so this may be a read error. The chain combines TRBV7-9 with TRBJ2-7; TRBD2 matches 7 bases. V trimming: 2 bases; J trimming: 2 bases; junction bases outside the gene matches: 6. This CDR3 is built from 15 residues. From germline, CDR1 is SEHNR and CDR2 FQNEAQ (reference sequence). This CDR3 reads CASSLPGRGPYEQYF. The CDR3 DNA follows: TGTGCCAGCAGCTTACCAGGGAGGGGCCCCTACGAGCAGTACTTC.

This clonotype was recorded many times. The CDR3 here is CSARDRASYGYTF. As DNA, the CDR3 is TGCAGTGCTAGAGACCGGGCCTCATATGGCTACACCTTC. The chain employs TRBV20-1 and TRBJ1-2; no clear D. This CDR3 is 13 amino acids long. V was shortened by 0 bases and J by 5 bases, with 10 bases between the two germline ends. From germline, CDR1 is DFQATT and CDR2 SNEGSKA (reference sequence).

V usage is TRBV25-1 and J usage is TRBJ1-6, with TRBD1 as a possible D gene (5 bases). V was cut by 3 bases and J by 6 bases, with 9 bases left in between. The CDR3 loop spans 14 amino acids. The germline V gene has CDR1 MGHDK and CDR2 SYGVNS. The CDR3 protein is CASSEAGGNSPLHF. The DNA for the CDR3 is TGTGCCAGCAGTGAGGCGGGGGGTAATTCACCCCTCCACTTT.

This clonotype was seen repeatedly, ten times or more. The chain is built from TRBV14 and TRBJ2-5; D is unresolved. The V and J ends lost 4 bases and 5 bases respectively, with 11 bases between them. Germline V lookup: CDR1 SGHDN, CDR2 FVKESK. The CDR3 totals 13 residues. The CDR3 DNA sequence: TGTGCCAGCAGCCCTCAAAGCCAGGAGACCCAGTACTTC. Its protein is CASSPQSQETQYF.

This clonotype was seen many times. The chain joins TRBV19 to TRBJ2-7, with TRBD2 matching over 13 bases. Unmatched junction bases numbered 3, after V lost 5 bases and J lost 2 bases. The CDR3 sequence is 15 residues long. CDR1 is LNHDA and CDR2 is SQIVND in the germline V gene (reference sequence). The CDR3 DNA is TGTGCCAGTAGTTCCGGGACTAGCGGGACCTACGAGCAGTACTTC. Its translation is CASSSGTSGTYEQYF. The full variable domain, rest sourced from reference TRBV19 and TRBJ2-7, is DGGITQSPKYLFRKEGQNVTLSCEQNLNHDAMYWYRQDPGQGLRLIYYSQIVNDFQKGDIAEGYSVSREKKESFPLTVTSAQKNPTAFYLCASSSGTSGTYEQYFGPGTRLTVT.

This clonotype was detected many times. The chain uses TRBV6-1 and TRBJ2-7; 7 bases match TRBD2. With V trimmed by 0 bases and J by 2 bases, 4 bases remained unmatched. The CDR3 extends over 15 amino acids. In germline, CDR1 is MNHNS, CDR2 SASEGT. CDR3 protein: CASSEAVAGPYEQYF. CDR3 coding DNA: TGTGCCAGCAGTGAAGCGGTAGCGGGCCCCTACGAGCAGTACTTC.

CDR3 sequence (DNA): TGTGCCAGCAGCGTAGCTACCCAATATGGCTACACCTTC. The encoded protein is CASSVATQYGYTF. The chain links TRBV9 to TRBJ1-2; no reliable D call. Trimming took 0 bases from V and 5 from J, leaving 8 bases between them. Germline V gene data show CDR1 as SGDLS and CDR2 as YYNGEE. The CDR3 covers 13 residues. Drawing the rest from reference TRBV9 and TRBJ1-2, the complete variable domain is DSGVTQTPKHLITATGQRVTLRCSPRSGDLSVYWYQQSLDQGLQFLIQYYNGEERAKGNILERFSAQQFPDLHSELNLSSLELGDSALYFCASSVATQYGYTFGSGTRLTVV.

The chain employs TRBV10-3 and TRBJ1-2; unclear D gene. This CDR3 is built from 15 residues. Germline V lookup: CDR1 ENHRY, CDR2 SYGVKD. Trimming pared 0 bases from V and 2 bases from J, leaving 10 bases between. CDR3 nucleotides: TGTGCCATCAGTGAGTCGAGAGGATACAACTATGGCTACACCTTC. It is translated as CAISESRGYNYGYTF.

The CDR3 sequence is CASPGPGSSYNEQFF. CDR3 nucleotides: TGTGCCAGCCCCGGTCCCGGGAGCTCCTACAATGAGCAGTTCTTC. The genes are TRBV2 and TRBJ2-1, with D perhaps matching TRBD2 (6 bases). The length of the CDR3 is 15 residues. Germline V gene sequence: CDR1 SNHLY, CDR2 FYNNEI. V lost 8 bases to trimming and J lost 0 bases, with 14 bases between them.

This clonotype came up many times. This rearrangement joins TRBV6-1 to TRBJ2-7; D might be TRBD2 (6 bases). The CDR3 contains 12 residues. Germline V gene sequence: CDR1 MNHNS, CDR2 SASEGT. This chain's CDR3 is CVSSPPGDEQYF. In nucleotides, the CDR3 is TGTGTAAGCAGTCCCCCGGGGGACGAGCAGTACTTC.

This clonotype has at least ten counts. This chain uses TRBV24-1 with TRBJ2-1; a possible D gene is TRBD1 (6 bases). The CDR3 covers 16 residues. V lost 4 bases and J 6 bases, leaving 18 bases between the germline ends. Germline V gene data show CDR1 as KGHDR and CDR2 as SFDVKD. The CDR3 region is CATSEPGTPGGNEQFF. CDR3 DNA sequence: TGTGCCACCAGTGAACCCGGGACACCCGGAGGCAATGAGCAGTTCTTC.

This clonotype was observed a few times. The CDR3 DNA reads TGTGCCAGCAGCTGGGGGGGTGAGCAGTTCTTC. This sequence encodes CASSWGGEQFF. The chain is built from TRBV12-3 or TRBV12-4 and TRBJ2-1; 7 bases line up with TRBD2. The CDR3 is 11 residues long. V lost 6 bases, J lost 9 bases, and 2 bases stayed unmatched.

About this clonotype itself: This may arise from a read error, as a much more abundant clone is one base away. The chain has TRBV4-1 and TRBJ1-2, with D perhaps matching TRBD1 (5 bases). Trimming took off 3 bases at V and 8 bases at J, with 19 bases between the two ends. CDR3 size: 15 residues. Germline-derived CDR1 and CDR2 are MGHRA and YSYEKL. In nucleotides, the CDR3 is TGCGCCAGCAGCCACCGGGGACGGAATTTGGGCGGCTACACCTTC. It yields the protein CASSHRGRNLGGYTF.

In its sample, this clonotype was seen many times. CDR3 amino acids: CASSSPSGSPDTQYF. The CDR3 coding sequence is TGTGCCAGCAGTTCTCCTAGCGGGAGCCCAGATACGCAGTATTTT. The chain combines TRBV2 with TRBJ2-3; 10 bases align to TRBD2. The germline CDR1 and CDR2 sequences are SNHLY and FYNNEI. The CDR3 is 15 amino acids. V lost 5 bases to trimming and J lost 4 bases; unmatched junction nucleotides: 6.

V is TRBV7-9 and J is TRBJ1-6; no reliable D call. Trimming took off 10 bases at V and 10 bases at J, with 17 bases between the two ends. The CDR3 is 13 residues long. The V gene's germline CDR1 is SEHNR and CDR2 FQNEAQ (reference sequence). The DNA for the CDR3 is TGTGCCATCAGTCGAGGAGACGGCTCACCCCTCCACTTT. This codes for CAISRGDGSPLHF.

V usage is TRBV12-5 and J usage is TRBJ1-2; 9 bases map to TRBD1. Germline values: CDR1 LGHNT, CDR2 FRNRAP. The V and J ends lost 1 base and 2 bases, in that order; junction bases with no gene match: 2. This CDR3 comprises 15 residues. In DNA form, the CDR3 reads TGTGCTAGTGGTTTGGACAGGGGGCGCAACTATGGCTACACCTTC. Its translation is CASGLDRGRNYGYTF.

The chain has TRBV10-3 and TRBJ1-1; D remains ambiguous. The CDR3 consists of 12 residues. CDR1 is ENHRY and CDR2 is SYGVKD in the germline V gene. Between the trimmed V and J ends, which lost 3 bases and 3 bases, there was a span of 5 bases. The CDR3: CAISDRDTEAFF. The CDR3 nucleotides are TGTGCCATCAGTGATAGAGACACTGAAGCTTTCTTT.

This chain connects TRBV28 to TRBJ1-5, with TRBD1 matching over 7 bases. Germline CDR1 MDHEN, CDR2 SYDVKM. The CDR3 is 15 residues long. Trimming removed 2 bases from V and 4 bases from J; junction bases left unmatched: 5. CDR3 DNA sequence: TGTGCCAGCAGTTTACTTGGACAGGCTAATCAGCCCCAGCATTTT. Encoded protein: CASSLLGQANQPQHF.

This clonotype turned up a few times. This may be a read error: a much more frequent sequence differs by one nucleotide. The rearrangement uses TRBV11-3 and TRBJ2-7; weak D call: TRBD1 (5 bases). Germline V gives CDR1 SGHNT, CDR2 YENEEA. This CDR3 is built from 13 residues. DNA for the CDR3: TGTGCCAGCAGCTTTGGACATATCTACAAGCAGTACTTC. The encoded protein is CASSFGHIYKQYF.

The rearrangement joins TRBV29-1 to TRBJ1-2; D is possibly TRBD1 (6 bases). The CDR3 runs to 13 residues. Looked up from germline, CDR1 is SQVTM and CDR2 is ANQGSEA. The V end was cut by 6 bases, the J end by 3 bases, with 14 bases between. CDR3 in amino acids: CSVEGSGDYGYTF. DNA of the CDR3: TGCAGCGTCGAGGGTTCAGGGGACTATGGCTACACCTTC.

The chain has TRBV2 and TRBJ2-7, with D unclear. The CDR3 spans 11 residues. Trimming left V 5 bases short and J 4 bases short, with 6 bases between. Germline-derived CDR1 and CDR2 are SNHLY and FYNNEI. The DNA for the CDR3 is TGTGCCAGCAGTAAGGGTTACGAGCAGTACGTC. It encodes CASSKGYEQYV.

This clonotype occurred a few times. V usage is TRBV12-3 or TRBV12-4 and J usage is TRBJ2-1; 12 bases map to TRBD1. CDR3 length: 13 residues. For the CDR3, the DNA is TGTGTCACCCAGGGACAGGGGGCGAATGAGCAGTTCTTC. Protein sequence: CVTQGQGANEQFF.

This chain connects TRBV19 to TRBJ1-5, with 7 bases identical to TRBD1. From germline, CDR1 is LNHDA and CDR2 SQIVND (reference sequence). The ends lost 2 bases at V and 12 bases at J; junction bases unmatched: 4. This CDR3 is 12 amino acids long. CDR3: CASSISGGFQHF. DNA of the CDR3: TGTGCCAGTAGTATATCAGGGGGATTCCAGCATTTT.

In regard to this clonotype: Because the CDR3 is missing its conserved closing phenylalanine or tryptophan, this is likely a read error. The chain carries TRBV24-1 and TRBJ2-1; TRBD2 aligns across 8 bases. The germline CDR1 and CDR2 sequences are KGHDR and SFDVKD. The CDR3 sequence is 14 residues long. Trimming at V came to 1 base and at J to 9 bases, leaving 4 bases not matched to a gene. This chain's CDR3 is CATSDLGTRSEQFL. The CDR3 coding sequence is TGTGCCACCAGTGATTTAGGGACTAGAAGTGAGCAGTTCCTC.

This clonotype was detected many times. The V gene is TRBV9, the J gene TRBJ2-7; 9 bases map to TRBD2. V dropped 3 bases and J dropped 3; count of bases not matched to a gene: 4. The V gene's germline CDR1 is SGDLS and CDR2 YYNGEE. CDR3 length: 14 amino acids. The DNA of the CDR3 is TGTGCCAGCAGCGGCGGGGGGGGTATCTACGAGCAGTACTTC. Protein product: CASSGGGGIYEQYF.

This clonotype showed up many times. The chain employs TRBV7-9 and TRBJ2-2, with D hard to call. This CDR3 is 15 amino acids long. Per germline, CDR1 SEHNR and CDR2 FQNEAQ (reference sequence). V gave up 1 base and J gave up 0 bases, with 6 bases separating them. CDR3 residues: CASSLDQPNTGELFF. CDR3 bases: TGTGCCAGCAGCTTAGACCAGCCGAACACCGGGGAGCTGTTTTTT.

The V gene is TRBV15, the J gene TRBJ1-5; D unresolved. Trimming took 6 bases from V and 0 from J, leaving 9 bases between them. Germline lookup yields CDR1 LNHNV and CDR2 YYDKDF (reference sequence). CDR3 length equals 14 residues. The CDR3 DNA sequence: TGTGCCACCAGTCAGGACCATAGCAATCAGCCCCAGCATTTT. It codes for CATSQDHSNQPQHF.

The J gene is TRBJ2-1, the V gene TRBV24-1; D uncertain. The V gene's germline CDR1 is KGHDR and CDR2 SFDVKD. Trimming removed 4 bases from V and 9 bases from J, with 9 bases in between. There are 12 residues in the CDR3. Here the CDR3 DNA reads TGTGCCACCAGTGAAGGGTTGAGTGAGCAGTTCTTC. Translating it yields CATSEGLSEQFF.